Listed below are T cell receptor beta chains from one sample, sequenced in a study of CD8+ T cells in alopecia areata. Sequenced by immunoSEQ multiplex PCR; TCRdb stores in-frame clones only, minus some. The table has 160,000 or so clones, around 71% seen once; the top ten hold approximately 10%. This material consisted of CD8+ T cells sorted from blood, taken at week 0. These receptors came from a human donor with alopecia areata. Both conserved end residues are part of each CDR3. Fields, in order: D gene, clone size, J gene, V gene, CDR3 protein, CDR3 DNA. The D gene is left open where the match is weak. Not every row has a clone size; where given, it reads once, few, many or a size class.

>TRBD1|few|TRBJ2-1|TRBV7-9
CASSSTLTGGTYNEQFF
TGTGCCAGCAGCTCAACATTGACAGGGGGGACCTACAATGAGCAGTTCTTC
>.|.|TRBJ1-5|TRBV30
CAWSPGGAQPQHF
TGTGCCTGGAGTCCGGGGGGGGCTCAGCCCCAGCATTTT
>.|.|TRBJ2-1|TRBV5-6
CASSYRNEQFF
TGTGCCAGCAGCTACCGAAATGAGCAGTTCTTC
>TRBD1|.|TRBJ1-2|TRBV6-1
CASSEMGQGEGYTF
TGTGCCAGCAGTGAAATGGGACAGGGCGAGGGCTACACCTTC
>.|.|TRBJ2-5|TRBV11-2
CASSFGQGNQETQYF
TGTGCCAGCAGCTTTGGGCAGGGGAACCAAGAGACCCAGTACTTC
>.|few|TRBJ1-2|TRBV29-1
CSVEGTSRNNYGYTF
TGCAGCGTTGAAGGGACTTCTAGGAATAACTATGGCTACACCTTC
>.|.|TRBJ2-1|TRBV30
CAWSQAEEQFF
TGTGCCTGGAGTCAGGCTGAGGAGCAGTTCTTC
>TRBD1|.|TRBJ2-7|TRBV29-1
CSVDGQGTYEQYF
TGCAGCGTAGACGGACAGGGGACCTACGAGCAGTACTTC
>.|.|TRBJ2-5|TRBV5-1
CASSLISSPATQYF
TGCGCCAGCAGCTTGATATCCAGCCCTGCGACCCAGTACTTC
>.|.|TRBJ1-1|TRBV29-1
CSVARQSNTEAFF
TGCAGCGTTGCGCGACAGTCGAACACTGAAGCTTTCTTT
>TRBD1|.|TRBJ1-2|TRBV5-4
CASSLDRGREYGYTF
TGTGCCAGCAGCTTGGACAGGGGGAGAGAGTATGGCTACACCTTC
>.|.|TRBJ1-1|TRBV5-6
CASSFNTEAFF
TGTGCCAGCAGCTTCAACACTGAAGCTTTCTTT
>TRBD2|once|TRBJ2-7|TRBV14
CASSGEGSSYEQYF
TGTGCCAGCAGCGGGGAGGGGAGCTCCTACGAGCAGTACTTC
>TRBD2|.|TRBJ2-3|TRBV30
CAWSDVAGGSTDTQYF
TGTGCCTGGAGTGACGTAGCGGGGGGTAGCACAGATACGCAGTATTTT
>.|.|TRBJ1-5|TRBV7-8
CASSPVATKYQPQHF
TGTGCCAGCAGCCCAGTGGCAACCAAATATCAGCCCCAGCATTTT
>TRBD1|once|TRBJ1-2|TRBV6-5
CASSGTGKGYGYTF
TGTGCCAGCTCAGGGACAGGGAAGGGCTATGGCTACACCTTC
>TRBD2|.|TRBJ2-5|TRBV5-1
CASSGGLAGAQETQYF
TGCGCCAGCAGCGGGGGACTAGCGGGAGCTCAAGAGACCCAGTACTTC